The present TCR beta chain was sequenced within a study of Ad26.COV2.S vaccination and SARS-CoV-2 variants. Background on the study: By the intramuscular route, Ad26.COV2.S was given once, or twice 56 days apart. Regarding the study as a whole: Recipients of vaccine and of placebo showed similar breadth of their non-spike TCR repertoires. CD8+ and CD4+ T cells specific for spike reportedly responded with substantial breadth after vaccination.

With respect to this clone: Its antigen is still unknown. The identical CDR3 is also encoded by other nucleotide sequences in the sample.

The table came from immunoSEQ multiplex PCR; TCRdb's copy has only in-frame clones and leaves some out. This table holds about 410,000 clones, 92% found once. This sample's treatment: around 19 received Ad26.COV2.S at low or high dose, single or two shots; several received placebo; per-sample allocation not given. The samples date from day 63 after the first vaccine or placebo injection. The vaccine antigen was prefusion-stabilized Wuhan SARS-CoV-2 spike. Trimming removed 6 bases at V and 5 bases at J, with 18 bases between. This CDR3 is built from 15 residues. Germline CDR1 is MDHEN and CDR2 is SYDVKM.

The TCR sequence derives from a person aged 18-60 years who received the Ad26.COV2.S COVID-19 vaccine or a placebo. The V and J genes are TRBV28 and TRBJ2-3; D remains unclear. The sample here was peripheral blood, taken in a trial of Ad26.COV2.S vaccine versus placebo. The CDR3 sequence is CASRGLDTSIDTQYF. The CDR3 bases are TGTGCCAGCAGGGGATTAGATACGTCCATAGATACGCAGTATTTT.